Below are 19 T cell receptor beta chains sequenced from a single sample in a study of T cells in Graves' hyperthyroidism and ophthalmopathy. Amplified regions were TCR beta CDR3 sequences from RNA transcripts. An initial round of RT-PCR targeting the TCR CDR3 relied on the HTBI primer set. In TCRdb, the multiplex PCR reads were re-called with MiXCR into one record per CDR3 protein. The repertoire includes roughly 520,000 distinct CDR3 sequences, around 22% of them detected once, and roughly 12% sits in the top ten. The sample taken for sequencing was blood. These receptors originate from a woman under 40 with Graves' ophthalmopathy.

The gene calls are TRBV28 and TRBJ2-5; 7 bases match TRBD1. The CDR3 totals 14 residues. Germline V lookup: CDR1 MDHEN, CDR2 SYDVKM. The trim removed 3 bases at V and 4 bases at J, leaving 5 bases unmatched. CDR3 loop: CASSFLQGRETQYF. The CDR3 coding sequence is TGTGCCAGCAGTTTCTTACAGGGGAGAGAGACCCAGTACTTC.

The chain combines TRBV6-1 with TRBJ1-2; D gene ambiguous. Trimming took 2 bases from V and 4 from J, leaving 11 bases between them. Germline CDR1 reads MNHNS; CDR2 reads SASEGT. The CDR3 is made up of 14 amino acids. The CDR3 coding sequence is TGTGCCAGCAGTGAACGGCCGTTGGGCTATGGCTACACCTTC. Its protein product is CASSERPLGYGYTF.

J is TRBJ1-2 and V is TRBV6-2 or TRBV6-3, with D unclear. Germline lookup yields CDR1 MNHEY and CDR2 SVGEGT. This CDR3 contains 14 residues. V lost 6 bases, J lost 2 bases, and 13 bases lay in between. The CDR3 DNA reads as TGTGCCAGCAGAAATGAGGGAGGAAACTATGGCTACACCTTC. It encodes CASRNEGGNYGYTF.

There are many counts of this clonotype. The CDR3 here is CASSSTGTQIRYTF. The CDR3, as DNA: TGTGCCAGCAGCTCTACCGGGACACAGATCCGCTACACCTTC. The chain has TRBV7-9 and TRBJ1-2, with D possibly being TRBD1 (6 bases). CDR1 is SEHNR and CDR2 is FQNEAQ in the germline V gene (reference sequence). With 4 bases removed from V and 9 bases from J, the gap between germline ends came to 18 bases. This CDR3 region has 14 residues.

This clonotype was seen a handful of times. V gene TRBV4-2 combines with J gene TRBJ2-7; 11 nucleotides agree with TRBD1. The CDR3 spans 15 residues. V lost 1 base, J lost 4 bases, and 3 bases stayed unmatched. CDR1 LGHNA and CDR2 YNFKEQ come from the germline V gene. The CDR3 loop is CASSQGTGGGYEQYF. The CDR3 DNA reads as TGTGCCAGCAGCCAAGGGACAGGGGGCGGTTACGAGCAGTACTTC.

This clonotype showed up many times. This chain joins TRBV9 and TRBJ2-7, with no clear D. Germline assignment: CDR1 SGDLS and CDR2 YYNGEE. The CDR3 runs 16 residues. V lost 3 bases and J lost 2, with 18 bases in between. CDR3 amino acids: CASSEGGRTATYEQYF. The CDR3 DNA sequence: TGTGCCAGCAGCGAGGGTGGAAGGACGGCTACCTACGAGCAGTACTTC.

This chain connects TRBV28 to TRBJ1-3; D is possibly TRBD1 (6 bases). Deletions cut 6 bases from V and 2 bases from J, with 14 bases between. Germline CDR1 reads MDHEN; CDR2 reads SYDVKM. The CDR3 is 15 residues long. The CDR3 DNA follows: TGTGCCAGCAGAGTCGACGGACAGACTGGAAACACCATATATTTT. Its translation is CASRVDGQTGNTIYF.

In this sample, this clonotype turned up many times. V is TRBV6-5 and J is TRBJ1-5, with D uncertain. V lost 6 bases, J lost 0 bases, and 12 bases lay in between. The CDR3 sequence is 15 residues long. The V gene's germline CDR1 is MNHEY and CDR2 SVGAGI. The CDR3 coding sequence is TGTGCCAGCAGAGTCACCAGAGATAGCAATCAGCCCCAGCATTTT. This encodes CASRVTRDSNQPQHF.

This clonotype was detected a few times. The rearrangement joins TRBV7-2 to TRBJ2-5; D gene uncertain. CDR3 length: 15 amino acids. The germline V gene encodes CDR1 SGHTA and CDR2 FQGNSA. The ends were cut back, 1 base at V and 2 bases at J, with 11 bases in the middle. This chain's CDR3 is CASSLGWSQQETQYF. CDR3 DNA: TGTGCCAGCAGCTTAGGGTGGTCACAGCAAGAGACCCAGTACTTC.

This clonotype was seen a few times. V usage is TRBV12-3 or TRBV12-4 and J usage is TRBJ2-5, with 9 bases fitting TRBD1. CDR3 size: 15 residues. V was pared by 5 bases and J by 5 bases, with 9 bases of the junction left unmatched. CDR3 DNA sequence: TGTGCCAGCAGTCCCACAGGGGGCTCTAGGGAGACCCAGTACTTC. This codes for CASSPTGGSRETQYF.

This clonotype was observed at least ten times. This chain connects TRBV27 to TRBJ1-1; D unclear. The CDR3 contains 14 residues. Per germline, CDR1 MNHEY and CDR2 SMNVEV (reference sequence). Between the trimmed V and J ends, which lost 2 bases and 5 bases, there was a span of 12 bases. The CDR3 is CASSLEPGWTEAFF. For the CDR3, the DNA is TGTGCCAGCAGTTTAGAACCGGGTTGGACTGAAGCTTTCTTT.

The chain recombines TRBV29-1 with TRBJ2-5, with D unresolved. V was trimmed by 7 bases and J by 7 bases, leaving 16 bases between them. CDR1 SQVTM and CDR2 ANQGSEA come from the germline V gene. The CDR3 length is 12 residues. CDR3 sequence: CSDMVRLGTQYF. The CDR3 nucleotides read TGCAGCGATATGGTTCGACTGGGGACCCAGTACTTC.

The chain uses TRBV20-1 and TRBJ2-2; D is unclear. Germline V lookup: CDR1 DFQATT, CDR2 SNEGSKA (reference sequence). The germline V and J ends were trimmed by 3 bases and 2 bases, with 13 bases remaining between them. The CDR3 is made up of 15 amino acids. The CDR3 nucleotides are TGCAGTGCTAGTAGTTCACAAGCCAACACCGGGGAGCTGTTTTTT. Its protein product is CSASSSQANTGELFF.

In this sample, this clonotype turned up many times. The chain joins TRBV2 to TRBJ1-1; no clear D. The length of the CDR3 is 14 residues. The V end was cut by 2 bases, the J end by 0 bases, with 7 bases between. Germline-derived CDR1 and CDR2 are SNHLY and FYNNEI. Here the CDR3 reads CASSERPMNTEAFF. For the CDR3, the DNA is TGTGCCAGCAGTGAACGTCCGATGAACACTGAAGCTTTCTTT.

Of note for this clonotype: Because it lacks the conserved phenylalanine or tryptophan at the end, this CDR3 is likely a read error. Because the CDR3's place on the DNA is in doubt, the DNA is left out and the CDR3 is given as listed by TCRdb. The CDR3 sequence is CASRPGHDTGELCV. This chain joins TRBV12-3 or TRBV12-4 and TRBJ2-2; the D call TRBD1 from the table was never checked on the DNA. Counting both end residues, the CDR3 totals 14 amino acids.

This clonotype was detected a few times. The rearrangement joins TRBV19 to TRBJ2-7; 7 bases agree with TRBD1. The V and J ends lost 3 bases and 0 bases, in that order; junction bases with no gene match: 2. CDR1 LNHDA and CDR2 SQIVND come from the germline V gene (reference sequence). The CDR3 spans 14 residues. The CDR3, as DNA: TGTGCCAGTAGTATCCAGGGGGACTCCTACGAGCAGTACTTC. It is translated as CASSIQGDSYEQYF.

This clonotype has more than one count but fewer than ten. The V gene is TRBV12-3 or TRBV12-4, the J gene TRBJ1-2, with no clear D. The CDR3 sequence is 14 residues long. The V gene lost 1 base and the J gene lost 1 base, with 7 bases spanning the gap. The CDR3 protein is CASSLDIFNYGYTF. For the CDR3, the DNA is TGTGCCAGCAGTTTAGACATATTTAACTATGGCTACACCTTC.

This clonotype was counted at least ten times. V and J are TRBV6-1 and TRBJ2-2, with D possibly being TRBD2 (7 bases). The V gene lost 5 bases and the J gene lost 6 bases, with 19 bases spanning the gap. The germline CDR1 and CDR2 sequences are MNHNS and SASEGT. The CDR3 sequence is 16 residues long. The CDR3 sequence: CASSQIGGGAAGELFF. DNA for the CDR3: TGTGCCAGCAGTCAAATTGGGGGGGGGGCCGCCGGGGAGCTGTTTTTT.

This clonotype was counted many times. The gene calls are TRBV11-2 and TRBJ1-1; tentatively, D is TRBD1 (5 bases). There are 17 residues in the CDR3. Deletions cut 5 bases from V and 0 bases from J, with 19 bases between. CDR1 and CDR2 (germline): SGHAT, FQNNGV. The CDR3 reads CASSPQAGRTLNTEAFF. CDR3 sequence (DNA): TGTGCCAGCAGCCCACAAGCAGGGCGTACCTTGAACACTGAAGCTTTCTTT. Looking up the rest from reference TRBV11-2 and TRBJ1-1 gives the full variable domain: EAGVAQSPRYKIIEKRQSVAFWCNPISGHATLYWYQQILGQGPKLLIQFQNNGVVDDSQLPKDRFSAERLKGVDSTLKIQPAKLEDSAVYLCASSPQAGRTLNTEAFFGQGTRLTVV.